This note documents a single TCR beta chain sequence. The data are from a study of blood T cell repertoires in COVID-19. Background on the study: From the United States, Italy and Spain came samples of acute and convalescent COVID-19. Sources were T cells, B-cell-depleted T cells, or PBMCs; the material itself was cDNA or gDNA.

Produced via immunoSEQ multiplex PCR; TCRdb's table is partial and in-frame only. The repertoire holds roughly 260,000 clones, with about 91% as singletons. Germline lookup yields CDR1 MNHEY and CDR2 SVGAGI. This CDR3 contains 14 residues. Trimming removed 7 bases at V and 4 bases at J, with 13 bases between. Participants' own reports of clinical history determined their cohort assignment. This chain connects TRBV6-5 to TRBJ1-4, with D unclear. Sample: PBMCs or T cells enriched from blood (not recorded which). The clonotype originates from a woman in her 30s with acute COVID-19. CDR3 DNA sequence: TGTGCCAGCAATACATTTGGGAGTAATGAAAAACTGTTTTTT. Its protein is CASNTFGSNEKLFF.